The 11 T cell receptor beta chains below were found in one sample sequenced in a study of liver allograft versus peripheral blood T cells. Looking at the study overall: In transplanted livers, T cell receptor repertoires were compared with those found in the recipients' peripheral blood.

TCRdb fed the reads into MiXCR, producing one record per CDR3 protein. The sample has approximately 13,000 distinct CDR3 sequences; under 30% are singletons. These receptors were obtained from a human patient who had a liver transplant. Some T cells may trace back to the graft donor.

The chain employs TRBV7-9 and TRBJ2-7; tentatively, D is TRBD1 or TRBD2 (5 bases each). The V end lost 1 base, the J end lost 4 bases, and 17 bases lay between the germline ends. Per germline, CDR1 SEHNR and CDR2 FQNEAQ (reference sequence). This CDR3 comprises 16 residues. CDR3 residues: CASSLGQRLSSYEQYF. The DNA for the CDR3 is TGTGCCAGCAGCTTAGGACAGCGACTATCTTCTTACGAGCAGTACTTC.

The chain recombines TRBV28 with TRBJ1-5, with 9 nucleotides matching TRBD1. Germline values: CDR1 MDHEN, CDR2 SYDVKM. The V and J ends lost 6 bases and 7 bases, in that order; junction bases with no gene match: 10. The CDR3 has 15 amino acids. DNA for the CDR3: TGTGCCAGCAGCTTGGGATACAGGGGGCTCCAGCCCCAGCATTTT. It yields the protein CASSLGYRGLQPQHF.

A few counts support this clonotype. CDR3 amino acids: CASSFSQTNTEAFF. For the CDR3, the DNA is TGTGCCAGCAGTTTTAGCCAGACAAACACTGAAGCTTTCTTT. This rearrangement joins TRBV12-3 or TRBV12-4 to TRBJ1-1; no clear D. V lost 3 bases to trimming and J lost 2 bases, with 10 bases between them. The CDR3 is 14 amino acids.

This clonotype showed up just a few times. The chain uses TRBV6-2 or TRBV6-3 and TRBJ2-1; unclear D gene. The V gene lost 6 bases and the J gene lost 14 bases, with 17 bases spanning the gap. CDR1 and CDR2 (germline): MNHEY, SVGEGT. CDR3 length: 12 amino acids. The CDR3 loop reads CASSPGFTLKFF. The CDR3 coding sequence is TGTGCCAGCAGCCCGGGTTTTACGTTAAAGTTCTTC.

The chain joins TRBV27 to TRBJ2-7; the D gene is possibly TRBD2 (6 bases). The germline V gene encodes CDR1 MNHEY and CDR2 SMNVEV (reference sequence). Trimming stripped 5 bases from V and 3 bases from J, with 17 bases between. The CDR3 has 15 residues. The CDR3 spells CASSLRGGVLYEQYF. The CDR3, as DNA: TGTGCCAGCAGTCTACGCGGCGGGGTTCTCTACGAGCAGTACTTC.

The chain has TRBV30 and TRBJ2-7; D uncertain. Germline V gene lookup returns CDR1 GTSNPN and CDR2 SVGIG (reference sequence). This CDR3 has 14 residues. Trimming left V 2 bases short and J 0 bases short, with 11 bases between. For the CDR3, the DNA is TGTGCCTGGAGTAAGGGATTCAGCTCCTACGAGCAGTACTTC. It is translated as CAWSKGFSSYEQYF.

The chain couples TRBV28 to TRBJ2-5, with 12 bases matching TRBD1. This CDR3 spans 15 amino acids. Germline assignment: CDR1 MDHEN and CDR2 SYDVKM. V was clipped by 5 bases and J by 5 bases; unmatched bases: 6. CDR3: CASSAGTGGGETQYF. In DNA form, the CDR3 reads TGTGCCAGCAGTGCCGGGACAGGGGGCGGGGAGACCCAGTACTTC.

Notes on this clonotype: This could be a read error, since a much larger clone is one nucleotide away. Written as DNA, the CDR3 is TGTGCCACCTTAGCGGGAGGGCCCGGGGATGAGAAGTTCTTC. Translating gives CATLAGGPGDEKFF. The chain combines TRBV6-1 with TRBJ2-1; 11 bases map to TRBD2. Germline V CDR1 and CDR2: MNHNS, SASEGT. This CDR3 is 14 amino acids long.

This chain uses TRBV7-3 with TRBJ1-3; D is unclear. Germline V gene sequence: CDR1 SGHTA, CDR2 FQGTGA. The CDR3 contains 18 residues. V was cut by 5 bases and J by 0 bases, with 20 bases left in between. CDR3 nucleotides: TGTGCCAGCAGCGCAACCCTGATCTGGGAGAGCTCTGGAAACACCATATATTTT. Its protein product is CASSATLIWESSGNTIYF.

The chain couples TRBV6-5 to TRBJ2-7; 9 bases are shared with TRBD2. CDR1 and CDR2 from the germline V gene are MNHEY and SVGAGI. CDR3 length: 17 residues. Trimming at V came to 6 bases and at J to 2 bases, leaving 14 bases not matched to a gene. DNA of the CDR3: TGTGCCAGCAGATTTGCGGGGGGGGCGATCGGGACCTACGAGCAGTACTTC. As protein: CASRFAGGAIGTYEQYF.

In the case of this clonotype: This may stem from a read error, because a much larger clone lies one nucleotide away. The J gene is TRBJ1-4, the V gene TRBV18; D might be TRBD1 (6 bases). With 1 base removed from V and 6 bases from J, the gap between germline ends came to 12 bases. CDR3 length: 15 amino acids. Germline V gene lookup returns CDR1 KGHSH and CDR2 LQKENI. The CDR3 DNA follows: TGTGCCAGCTCACCACTGGGGACATGCGATGAAAAACTGTTTTTT. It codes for CASSPLGTCDEKLFF. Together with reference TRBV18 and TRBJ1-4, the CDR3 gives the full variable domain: NAGVMQNPRHLVRRRGQEARLRCSPMKGHSHVYWYRQLPEEGLKFMVYLQKENIIDESGMPKERFSAEFPKEGPSILRIQQVVRGDSAAYFCASSPLGTCDEKLFFGSGTQLSVL.